This TCR beta chain was captured in a study of neoadjuvant anti-PD-1 for oral cavity cancer. The V and J ends lost 0 bases and 1 base respectively, with 4 bases between them. Germline V lookup: CDR1 SGHRS, CDR2 YFSETQ. This CDR3 has 13 amino acids. PBMC libraries mostly used roughly 460 ng of input genomic DNA, with six replicates per sample. Method: immunoSEQ multiplex PCR; TCRdb's copy keeps in-frame clones and lacks some. The table includes some 9,500 clones, approximately 72% detected once. This clone was counted only a few times. Time point indicated: after neoadjuvant nivolumab, at surgical resection.

The sequence came from a person aged 40 to 85 with oral cavity squamous cell carcinoma. V gene TRBV5-1 combines with J gene TRBJ1-1, with no clear D. The material was PBMCs, obtained after nivolumab (anti-PD-1) treatment. In DNA form, the CDR3 reads TGCGCCAGCAGCTTGGTGACGAACACTGAAGCTTTCTTT. Translated: CASSLVTNTEAFF. The entire variable domain, with the rest obtained from reference TRBV5-1 and TRBJ1-1, is as follows: KAGVTQTPRYLIKTRGQQVTLSCSPISGHRSVSWYQQTPGQGLQFLFEYFSETQRNKGNFPGRFSGRQFSNSRSEMNVSTLELGDSALYLCASSLVTNTEAFFGQGTRLTVV.